Listed below are T cell receptor beta chains from one sample, sequenced in a study of cytomegalovirus exposure and HLA in healthy donors. The table came from immunoSEQ multiplex PCR; TCRdb's copy has only in-frame clones and leaves some out. The profile shows fewer than 70,000 clones, 55% to 75% of them singletons. The sample taken for sequencing was PBMCs. The source is a woman in her 30s in good health and CMV-seronegative. The CDR3 runs from the conserved cysteine through the conserved F or W. The D gene is left open where the match is weak. Part of the rows lack a size; the others show once, few, many or a class for expanded clones.

v_gene	d_gene	j_gene	abundance	CDR3nt	CDR3aa
TRBV6-5	TRBD1	TRBJ2-7	few	TGTGCCAGCAGTTTAGCAGGGGGCTACGAGCAGTACTTC	CASSLAGGYEQYF
TRBV11-2	TRBD1	TRBJ1-1	-	TGTGCCAGCAGCTTAGCGGGGACAGTTACTGAAGCTTTCTTT	CASSLAGTVTEAFF
TRBV11-3	TRBD1	TRBJ2-1	few	TGTGCCAGCAGGGCCGGGACAGGGGTTAGCACTGAGCAGTTCTTC	CASRAGTGVSTEQFF
TRBV5-6	-	TRBJ1-1	few	TGTGCCAGCAGCTTGGTTGGAGGGGAGGGCACTGAAGCTTTCTTT	CASSLVGGEGTEAFF
TRBV7-1	-	TRBJ2-4	few	TGTGCCAGCAGCTCTTACCTGAGGACAGCCCTAAATCAGAGGTCCATTCTAGCCAAAAACATTCAGTACTTC	CASSSYLRTALNQRSILAKNIQYF
TRBV5-4	TRBD2	TRBJ2-2	-	TGTGCCAGCAGCTTGGCCGGGAGGGGCGCGGGGGAGCTGTTTTTT	CASSLAGRGAGELFF
TRBV27	TRBD1	TRBJ1-5	few	TGTGCCAGCAGTTTCCAAACACCCACAGGGGGCAATCAGCCCCAGCATTTT	CASSFQTPTGGNQPQHF
TRBV7-2	TRBD1	TRBJ1-2	few	TGTGCCAGCAGCTCGGGAGGACAGGGCACCCGTGGCTACACCTTC	CASSSGGQGTRGYTF
TRBV7-9	-	TRBJ2-3	-	TGTGCCAGCAGCCTCCCCGGGGGGCGGACAGATACGCAGTATTTT	CASSLPGGRTDTQYF
TRBV6-5	-	TRBJ1-2	-	TGTGCCAGCAGTCGACACGCTAACTATGGCTACACCTTC	CASSRHANYGYTF
TRBV5-4	-	TRBJ2-7	-	TGTGCCAGCAGCTTGGAGCCTGACTCCTACGAGCAGTACTTC	CASSLEPDSYEQYF
TRBV4-3	-	TRBJ2-7	-	TGCGCCAGCAGCCAAGCGAACGGAGGTTTGGGGGAGCAGTACTTC	CASSQANGGLGEQYF
TRBV28	TRBD1	TRBJ2-7	-	TGTGCCAGCAGTTTGGACAGGTTCTACGAGCAGTACTTC	CASSLDRFYEQYF
TRBV6-5	TRBD1	TRBJ1-5	-	TGTGCCAGCAGCCAAACCCACAGGGGAGGTCAGCCCCAGCATTTT	CASSQTHRGGQPQHF
TRBV6-6	TRBD2	TRBJ2-7	once	TGTGCCAGCACCACCGGGACTAGTTCCTACGAGCAGTACTTC	CASTTGTSSYEQYF
TRBV7-2	-	TRBJ2-3	-	TGTGCCAGCAGCCCTGTGACAGATACGCAGTATTTT	CASSPVTDTQYF
TRBV2	-	TRBJ2-2	-	TGTGCCAGCAGTGAAGCGGGAGTGAACACCGGGGAGCTGTTTTTT	CASSEAGVNTGELFF
TRBV25-1	-	TRBJ2-7	few	TGTGCCAGCAGTGGACCAGGCGAGCAGTACTTC	CASSGPGEQYF
TRBV15	-	TRBJ1-5	-	TGTGCCACCAGCAGGGACTTATATCAGCCCCAGCATTTT	CATSRDLYQPQHF
TRBV5-5	TRBD1	TRBJ1-5	-	TGTGCCAGCAGCTCCAAGGGACAGGGTGGAGGCTATAGCAATCAGCCCCAGCATTTT	CASSSKGQGGGYSNQPQHF
TRBV27	-	TRBJ2-3	-	TGTGCCAGCAGTTTACAGCAGGGTGTGGTAGATACGCAGTATTTT	CASSLQQGVVDTQYF
TRBV30	-	TRBJ1-5	-	TGTGCCTGGACAGGACGGGGGTACAGCAATCAGCCCCAGCATTTT	CAWTGRGYSNQPQHF
TRBV19	-	TRBJ1-1	few	TGTGCCAGTCTAGGGTCAGGGTACACTGAAGCTTTCTTT	CASLGSGYTEAFF
TRBV9	-	TRBJ2-5	-	TGTGCCAGCAGCGCTTGGGGGGGGGCCCAAGAGACCCAGTACTTC	CASSAWGGAQETQYF
TRBV9	TRBD2	TRBJ2-3	once	TGTGCCAGCAGCGTAGTGACTAGCGGGGGCGGTACGCAGTATTTT	CASSVVTSGGGTQYF
TRBV15	-	TRBJ2-3	-	TGTGCCACCAGCAGGGGAGTGGAGGCAGATACGCAGTATTTT	CATSRGVEADTQYF
TRBV7-3	-	TRBJ2-3	-	TGTGCCAGCAGCTACTCGACAGCAGATACGCAGTATTTT	CASSYSTADTQYF
TRBV30	TRBD1	TRBJ2-7	few	TGTGCCTGCTTCACGGACAGGGGGAACTACGAGCAGTACTTC	CACFTDRGNYEQYF
TRBV6-7	-	TRBJ1-1	once	TGTGCCACGAACTATTCCGCTCGGGGAGCAAACACTGAAGCTTTCTTT	CATNYSARGANTEAFF
TRBV29-1	-	TRBJ2-1	-	TGCAGCGCTCCGGGGAAGTTCTTC	CSAPGKFF
TRBV29-1	-	TRBJ1-5	-	TGCAGCGTTGGGGGGGGGCAGAGCAATCAGCCCCAGCATTTT	CSVGGGQSNQPQHF
TRBV6-6	-	TRBJ1-6	-	TGTGCCAGCAGTTACACCCACTCTCTGGATTCACCCCTCCACTTT	CASSYTHSLDSPLHF
TRBV18	TRBD1	TRBJ1-6	-	TGTGCCAGCTCGCTCGGACAGGGGACGTCCTATAATTCACCCCTCCACTTT	CASSLGQGTSYNSPLHF
TRBV5-4	TRBD1	TRBJ1-2	-	TGTGCCAGCAGCTTGGGTGGGACAGCTGCTAACTATGGCTACACCTTC	CASSLGGTAANYGYTF
TRBV4-2	-	TRBJ1-4	-	TGTGCCAGCAGCCAAGGGGGCTCTGGCGAAGGTCCGCGCGAAAAACTGTTTTTT	CASSQGGSGEGPREKLFF
TRBV16	TRBD1	TRBJ1-2	-	TGTGCCAGCAGTCCAAGTGGACAGGTGAGGAATGGCTACACCTTC	CASSPSGQVRNGYTF
TRBV19	-	TRBJ1-4	-	TGTGCCACTAAAGACAGTTTCAATGAAAAACTGTTTTTT	CATKDSFNEKLFF
TRBV4-1	TRBD1	TRBJ1-1	-	TGCGCCAGCAGCCAAGGCCTACTACAGGGGGCGACGACTGAAGCTTTCTTT	CASSQGLLQGATTEAFF
TRBV7-8	-	TRBJ2-3	-	TGTGCCAGCAGCTACCACCCCCGGACAGAAGCCACAGATACGCAGTATTTT	CASSYHPRTEATDTQYF
TRBV28	-	TRBJ1-1	-	TGTGCCAGCAGTTTACGGACAGAGATGAACACCGAAGCTTTCTTT	CASSLRTEMNTEAFF
TRBV29-1	-	TRBJ1-5	-	TGCAGCGTTGGCTCAGGGTTTTGGGAACCCCAGCATTTT	CSVGSGFWEPQHF
TRBV30	-	TRBJ1-1	-	TGTGCCGGCCAAGAGAACACTGAAGCTTTCTTT	CAGQENTEAFF